This TCR beta chain emerged from a study of response to subunit inactivated influenza vaccine. Regarding the study as a whole: It was the authors' suggestion that each seasonal influenza vaccination recruits few new T cells.

TCRdb reanalysed the RT-PCR reads using MiXCR and keeps one entry per CDR3 protein. Of roughly 500,000 distinct CDR3 sequences in the sample, approximately 17% were seen once. Trimming took off 2 bases at V and 0 bases at J, with 11 bases between the two ends. Germline assignment: CDR1 MDHEN and CDR2 SYDVKM. The CDR3 sequence is 16 residues long. In this sample, this clonotype turned up a few times. Its antigen is currently unknown. This TCR derives from a man between 45 and 75 years old who received an inactivated influenza vaccine. The specimen was CD4+ T cells sorted from PBMCs, collected 23 months after vaccination. The genes are TRBV28 and TRBJ1-3; maybe TRBD1 (6 bases). In DNA form, the CDR3 reads TGTGCCAGCAGTTTAGGGGACACCTACTCTGGAAACACCATATATTTT. Protein product: CASSLGDTYSGNTIYF.